The entry below gives a single T cell receptor beta chain sequence along with its context. The protocol was immunoSEQ multiplex PCR, while the TCRdb copy is restricted to in-frame clones and leaves out a portion. The profile shows 60,000 to 100,000 clones, 94% of them singletons. This entry belongs to a study of OX40 agonist ivuxolimab in advanced cancers. The sequence was collected from an adult with an advanced solid tumor such as melanoma, head and neck, liver or kidney cancer. Sequenced here: CD4+ or CD8+ T cells sorted from blood, sampled in a trial of the OX40 agonist ivuxolimab.

CDR3 sequence reads: CASSLRGQGQETQYF. CDR3 bases: TGTGCCAGCAGCTTGCGGGGACAGGGACAAGAGACCCAGTACTTC. The V and J genes are TRBV5-4 and TRBJ2-5, with TRBD1 identical over 9 bases. The germline gives CDR1 SGHNT, CDR2 YYREEE (reference sequence). V lost 1 base, J lost 2 bases, and 3 bases stayed unmatched. The CDR3 spans 15 residues.